This TCR beta chain was recorded in a study of radiation and T cells in renal cell carcinoma. Study overall: Nephrectomy followed 15 Gy stereotactic body radiation by 4 weeks.

Germline CDR1 reads SGHTA; CDR2 reads FQGNSA. The CDR3 consists of 16 residues. V gave up 0 bases and J gave up 0 bases; unmatched junction bases: 1. The repertoire was sequenced with immunoSEQ multiplex PCR; TCRdb's copy has only in-frame clones and lacks some. Here the sample spans tens of thousands of clones, around 77% being singletons. Regarding the study as a whole: No pretreatment tumor biopsies were available for baseline clonotypes. Top tumor clonotypes rose in blood 2 weeks post-radiation, then contracted.

The time point is: blood 2 weeks post-SBRT. This sample's treatment: 15 Gy SBRT to primary tumor, nephrectomy 4 weeks later. This renal cell carcinoma was of the clear cell type. Note on this clone: The antigen remains undetermined. This specimen includes other DNA sequences encoding the same CDR3.

This clonotype was sampled from a man aged 55-75 years with renal cell carcinoma. The sample consisted of blood, taken from a patient whose treatment included radiotherapy and nephrectomy. The chain links TRBV7-2 to TRBJ2-2; 7 bases match TRBD1. In DNA, the CDR3 is TGTGCCAGCAGCTTAGCAGGGGGCGCGAACACCGGGGAGCTGTTTTTT. The encoded protein is CASSLAGGANTGELFF.